Sequencing of this TCR beta chain was carried out in a study of blood T cell repertoires in COVID-19 (dated by TCRdb to about 2020). Notes on the research overall: Samples from collaborators originated in the United States, Italy and Spain and spanned both the acute and convalescent phases of COVID-19. The dataset comprised deeply sampled blood TCRbeta repertoires from subjects exposed to, actively infected with, or recovered from COVID-19. Where available, HLA class I and class II types were obtained from metadata supplied by the sample provider rather than from assay-based typing. The prospective study material was composed of cDNA or gDNA derived from T cells, B-cell-depleted T cells, or PBMCs. The samples were drawn from two sources: the first 160 participants of the ongoing ImmuneRACE study, and 1,200 or so subjects contributed by 6 global collaborators. Sample metadata almost always included a de-identified subject ID, COVID-19 status, age in years and sex. A freely available public database, intended as a resource for researchers studying the immune response to SARS-CoV-2, is where the repertoires were released.

On this clone itself: There is no known antigen for this receptor. Base qualities are not provided; no much larger clone lies one nucleotide away.

Relative to germline, V is missing 1 base and J is missing 5 bases, with 4 bases of the junction outside any gene match. Looking up the germline V gene yields CDR1 SGHAT and CDR2 FQNNGV. Measured from the cysteine to the phenylalanine, the CDR3 is 14 residues long. CDR3 DNA only is kept here, 42 bases in frame from base 1. TCRbeta CDR3 regions were amplified from genomic DNA using the immunoSEQ Assay, a bias-controlled multiplex PCR. As for how the authors treated the data: The number of nucleated cells in each sample was estimated by amplification of reference gene primers within the assay. To quantify the absolute abundance of each unique TCRbeta CDR3 rearrangement, sequence reads were collapsed and filtered. Productive Simpson clonality was computed per sample as the square root of Simpson's diversity index over productive rearrangements. This is the immuneACCESS table as TCRdb keeps it, with only in-frame sequences that have V and J called. A part of the clones is gone; compared with another copy, unresolved V genes explain less than half, and the rest is unexplained. That table furnishes V, J and clone size, whereas the DNA furnished D and trimming. This sample comprises 200,000 to 250,000 clones, 82% of them detected only once. The ten largest make up 3.6% of the sample.

Each collaborating institution followed its own protocols to collect whole blood in K2EDTA tubes. For TCRbeta analysis, collaborator samples were shipped as frozen whole blood, as isolated PBMCs, or as DNA extracted from either sample type. General conclusions and limits of the study: The amount of clinical and demographic metadata varied by source and participant and was provided uncurated.

The chain is assembled from TRBV11-2 and TRBJ2-7; TRBD2 aligns with 8 central bases. The receptor was derived from a woman aged 80 or over with acute or convalescent COVID-19. Material for sequencing was peripheral blood. The DNA sequence reads TGTGCCAGCAGCTTAGCGGGGGGGTTCAACGAGCAGTACTTC. Its protein product is CASSLAGGFNEQYF. Outside the CDR3, residues come from the reference TRBV11-2 and TRBJ2-7 proteins, so the full variable domain is: EAGVAQSPRYKIIEKRQSVAFWCNPISGHATLYWYQQILGQGPKLLIQFQNNGVVDDSQLPKDRFSAERLKGVDSTLKIQPAKLEDSAVYLCASSLAGGFNEQYFGPGTRLTVT.